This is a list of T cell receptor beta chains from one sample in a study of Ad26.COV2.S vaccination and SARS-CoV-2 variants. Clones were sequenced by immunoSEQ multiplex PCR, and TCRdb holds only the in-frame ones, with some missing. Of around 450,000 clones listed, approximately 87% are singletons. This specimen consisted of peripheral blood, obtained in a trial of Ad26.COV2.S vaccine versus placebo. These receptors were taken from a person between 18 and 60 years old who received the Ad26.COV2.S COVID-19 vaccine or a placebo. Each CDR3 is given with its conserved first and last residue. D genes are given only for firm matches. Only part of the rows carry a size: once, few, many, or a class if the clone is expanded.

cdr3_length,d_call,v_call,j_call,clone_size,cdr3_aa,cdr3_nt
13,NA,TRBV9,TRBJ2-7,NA,CASSAPNSYEQYF,TGTGCCAGCAGCGCCCCAAACTCCTACGAGCAGTACTTC
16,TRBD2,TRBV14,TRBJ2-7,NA,CASSQVTGRGPYEQYF,TGTGCCAGCAGCCAAGTGACGGGGAGGGGTCCTTACGAGCAGTACTTC
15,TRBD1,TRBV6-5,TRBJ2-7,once,CASSYTRDSRDEQYF,TGTGCCAGCAGTTACACCCGGGACAGTCGAGACGAGCAGTACTTC
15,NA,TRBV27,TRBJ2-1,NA,CASSLEVPAYNEQFF,TGTGCCAGCAGCCTAGAGGTGCCGGCCTACAATGAGCAGTTCTTC
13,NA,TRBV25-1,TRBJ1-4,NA,CASSDYNDEKLFF,TGTGCCAGCAGTGACTACAATGATGAAAAACTGTTTTTT
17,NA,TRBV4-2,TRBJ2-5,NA,CASSQGRKGAPQETQYF,TGTGCCAGCAGCCAAGGTCGGAAAGGGGCACCCCAAGAGACCCAGTACTTC
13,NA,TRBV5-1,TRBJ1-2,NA,CASTQTVGYGYTF,TGCGCCAGCACCCAGACAGTAGGATATGGCTACACCTTC
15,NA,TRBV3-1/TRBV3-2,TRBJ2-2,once,CASSQGRVGHGELFF,TGTGCCAGCAGCCAAGGGAGGGTAGGGCACGGGGAGCTGTTTTTT
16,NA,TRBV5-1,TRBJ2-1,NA,CASSLALQGFYNEQFF,TGCGCCAGCAGCTTGGCACTACAGGGTTTCTACAATGAGCAGTTCTTC
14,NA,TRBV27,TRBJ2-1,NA,CASQEGAGYNEQFF,TGTGCCAGCCAGGAGGGGGCCGGGTACAATGAGCAGTTCTTC
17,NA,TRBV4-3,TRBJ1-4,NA,CASSQENRAPTNEKLFF,TGCGCCAGCAGCCAAGAGAACAGGGCCCCAACTAATGAAAAACTGTTTTTT
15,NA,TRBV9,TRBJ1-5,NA,CASSVGGNEHQPQHF,TGTGCCAGCAGCGTAGGAGGAAATGAGCATCAGCCCCAGCATTTT
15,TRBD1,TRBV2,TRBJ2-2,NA,CASSAWTGDTGELFF,TGTGCCTCCAGTGCCTGGACAGGGGACACCGGGGAGCTGTTTTTT
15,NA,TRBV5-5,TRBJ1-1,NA,CASSLATGKNTEAFF,TGTGCCAGCAGCTTGGCAACAGGGAAGAACACTGAAGCTTTCTTT
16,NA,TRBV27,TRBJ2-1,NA,CASSLWGYRENNEQFF,TGTGCCAGCAGTTTATGGGGCTACCGGGAGAACAATGAGCAGTTCTTC
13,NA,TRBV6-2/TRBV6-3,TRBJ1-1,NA,CASSMRQNTEAFF,TGTGCCAGCAGTATGAGACAGAACACTGAAGCTTTCTTT
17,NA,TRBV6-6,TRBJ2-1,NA,CASSLTGRAWAYNEQFF,TGTGCCAGCAGTCTAACCGGTAGGGCATGGGCCTACAATGAGCAGTTCTTC
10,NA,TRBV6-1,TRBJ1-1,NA,CASGDFEAFF,TGTGCCAGCGGGGACTTTGAAGCTTTCTTT
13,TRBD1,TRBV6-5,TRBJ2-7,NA,CASSAGTAYEQYF,TGTGCCAGCAGCGCCGGGACAGCCTACGAGCAGTACTTC
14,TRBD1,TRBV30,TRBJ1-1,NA,CASQPRTGNTEAFF,TGTGCCTCCCAACCCCGGACAGGGAACACTGAAGCTTTCTTT
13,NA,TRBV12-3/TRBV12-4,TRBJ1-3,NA,CASSLAPGNTIYF,TGTGCCAGCAGTTTAGCCCCTGGAAACACCATATATTTT
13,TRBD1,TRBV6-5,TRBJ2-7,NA,CASRSTGTYEQYF,TGTGCCAGCAGATCGACAGGGACCTACGAGCAGTACTTC
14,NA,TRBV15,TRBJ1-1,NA,CATSRDRGLSEAFF,TGTGCCACCAGCAGAGATCGGGGGCTTTCTGAAGCTTTCTTT
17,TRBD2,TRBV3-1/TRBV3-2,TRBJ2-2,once,CASRPDGRGDNTGELFF,TGTGCCAGCAGACCCGATGGGCGGGGGGATAACACCGGGGAGCTGTTTTTT
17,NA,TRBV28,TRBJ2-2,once,CASSPTSPSSDTGELFF,TGTGCCAGCAGTCCTACCTCACCTTCTTCGGACACCGGGGAGCTGTTTTTT
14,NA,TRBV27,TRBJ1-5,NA,CASSLGGVNQPQHF,TGTGCCAGCAGTTTAGGGGGTGTTAATCAGCCCCAGCATTTT
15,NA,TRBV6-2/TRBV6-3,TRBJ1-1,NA,CASSSTRGPNTEAFF,TGTGCCAGCAGTTCCACCAGGGGCCCGAACACTGAAGCTTTCTTT